These T cell receptor beta chains were read from a single sample in a study of early T cells in non-severe SARS-CoV-2 infection. In TCRdb, the 5' RACE reads were re-called with MiXCR into one record per CDR3 protein. The table has tens of thousands of distinct CDR3 sequences, roughly 7% seen once; the top ten hold 2.5% to 3%. Sequencing was done on a sample of whole blood. The receptors originated from an adult who was a healthcare worker with PCR-confirmed SARS-CoV-2 infection or an uninfected control (not recorded which). The CDR3 runs from the conserved cysteine through the conserved F or W. The D gene is left open where the match is weak. Not all rows give a size; the values are once, few, many and, for expanded clones, a class.

TRBJ2-7,TRBV7-2,13,many,-,TGTGCCAGCAGCTTAGTTCGAGACCGAGGGCAGTACTTC,CASSLVRDRGQYF
TRBJ1-3,TRBV27,14,many,-,TGTGCCAGCAGTTTTCGAGGCAGGGGATATACCATATATTTT,CASSFRGRGYTIYF
TRBJ2-5,TRBV6-5,15,many,TRBD2,TGTGCCAGCAGTCTCCGGACTAGGTCCCAAGAGACCCAGTACTTC,CASSLRTRSQETQYF
TRBJ2-7,TRBV28,17,-,TRBD2,TGTGCCAGCAGCCGCCCGCTGGGAGCGGGAGGATCCTACGAGCAGTACTTC,CASSRPLGAGGSYEQYF
TRBJ2-7,TRBV2,14,-,-,TGTGCCAGCAGTTCCGGGACTTTTTCCTACGAGCAGTACTTC,CASSSGTFSYEQYF
TRBJ2-7,TRBV18,18,-,TRBD2,TGTGCCAGCTCGCACGGACTAGCGGGAGTTCGGAGAAGAGACGAGCAGTACTTC,CASSHGLAGVRRRDEQYF
TRBJ1-1,TRBV3-1,12,many,-,TGTGCCAGCAGCCACTTAGGCACTGAAGCTTTCTTT,CASSHLGTEAFF
TRBJ2-7,TRBV12-3/TRBV12-4,14,many,TRBD2,TGTGCCAGCAGCAGCGGGACGTTCCCCTACGAGCAGTACTTC,CASSSGTFPYEQYF
TRBJ2-5,TRBV6-1,11,many,-,TGTGCCAGCAGAACAGAAGAGACCCAGTACTTC,CASRTEETQYF
TRBJ2-7,TRBV20-1,12,many,-,TGCAGTGCTAGAGAGGGGGCCTACGAGCAGTACTTC,CSAREGAYEQYF
TRBJ2-5,TRBV27,14,-,-,TGTGCCACCCGCATAGCGGGACAGTCGGGGACCCAGTACTTC,CATRIAGQSGTQYF
TRBJ2-3,TRBV6-5,15,many,TRBD1,TGTGCCAGCACTCTGGGACAGGATCTCGCGGATACGCAGTATTTT,CASTLGQDLADTQYF
TRBJ1-6,TRBV20-1,13,many,TRBD1,TGCAGTGCTAGAGCCATCCAGGGGGGACCCCTCCACTTT,CSARAIQGGPLHF
TRBJ2-7,TRBV29-1,14,medium-sized,TRBD1,TGCAGCGTTGAAGGGGGACAGGGAGTCTACGAGCAGTACTTC,CSVEGGQGVYEQYF
TRBJ2-3,TRBV7-2,12,few,-,TGTGCCAGCAGCTTAGAACTAGCCACGCAGTATTTT,CASSLELATQYF
TRBJ2-1,TRBV5-1,13,many,-,TGCGCCAGCAGCTCCAACAAGTACAATGAGCAGTTCTTC,CASSSNKYNEQFF
TRBJ2-1,TRBV12-5,16,many,TRBD2,TGTGCTAGTGGCTCCCAAAGCGGGACGCTATTGAATGAGCAGTTCTTC,CASGSQSGTLLNEQFF
TRBJ2-7,TRBV7-6,17,many,TRBD2,TGTGCCAGCAGCAAGGGACTAGCGGGAGAAGTCGGGTACGAGCAGTACTTC,CASSKGLAGEVGYEQYF
TRBJ2-2,TRBV5-1,17,many,-,TGCGCCAGCAGCTTGCGGCTGGCGGGGTCGAACACCGGGGAGCTGTTTTTT,CASSLRLAGSNTGELFF
TRBJ1-1,TRBV7-8,15,many,-,TGTGCCAGCAGCCCCGGAGCAGGGTTGAGGACTGAAGCTTTCTTT,CASSPGAGLRTEAFF
TRBJ1-3,TRBV14,14,many,-,TGTGCCAGCAGCCGAGACAGTTCCGGAAACACCATATATTTT,CASSRDSSGNTIYF
TRBJ1-1,TRBV7-9,16,many,-,TGTGCCAGCAGCTTAATACCAGTACCCTTGAACACTGAAGCTTTCTTT,CASSLIPVPLNTEAFF
TRBJ2-7,TRBV28,13,many,-,TGTGCCAGCAGTTTTCTGGCGGCCTACGAGCAGTACTTC,CASSFLAAYEQYF
TRBJ1-1,TRBV5-6,15,many,-,TGTGCCAGCAGCCCCCCCGGACTCGGGGACACTGAAGCTTTCTTT,CASSPPGLGDTEAFF
TRBJ2-3,TRBV20-1,15,many,-,TGCAGTGCTAGATCTCAGGGTGAAAGCACAGATACGCAGTATTTT,CSARSQGESTDTQYF
TRBJ2-1,TRBV12-3/TRBV12-4,13,few,-,TGTGCCAGCAGTCCCCCCCCCTACAATGAGCAGTTCTTC,CASSPPPYNEQFF
TRBJ2-2,TRBV11-1,16,-,-,TGTGCCAGCAGCTTAGAGGCGGGTCTTTCCACCGGGGAGCTGTTTTTT,CASSLEAGLSTGELFF
TRBJ2-7,TRBV18,15,many,-,TGTGCCAGCTCACCAGGTGGACAAAGGACCTACGAGCAGTACTTC,CASSPGGQRTYEQYF
TRBJ1-5,TRBV20-1,13,many,-,TGCAGTGCTATCGACACCTACAATCAGCCCCAGCATTTT,CSAIDTYNQPQHF
TRBJ2-1,TRBV7-2,15,medium-sized,-,TGTGCCAGCAGCTTACAATGGGGCTCCTACAATGAGCAGTTCTTC,CASSLQWGSYNEQFF